This T cell receptor beta chain stems from a study of beta chain features in type 1 diabetes. CDR1 and CDR2 (germline): SQVTM, ANQGSEA. Trimming stripped 7 bases from V and 0 bases from J, with 10 bases between. This CDR3 comprises 13 residues. The entirety of the isolated RNA underwent reverse transcription, so expressed TCRB transcripts were sequenced. The repertoire was sequenced with immunoSEQ multiplex PCR; TCRdb's copy has only in-frame clones and lacks some. The sample lists roughly 610,000 clones; about a sixth were seen once. The sample comprised naive CD4+ T cells from blood. The rearrangement links TRBV29-1 to TRBJ1-3; D is undetermined. The sequence came from a man aged 18 to 29 in good health. CDR3 in amino acids: CSAELSSGNTIYF. CDR3 sequence (DNA): TGCAGCGCGGAGTTGAGCTCTGGAAACACCATATATTTT.